These T cell receptor beta chains were read from a single sample in a study of graft-versus-host responses after intestinal transplantation. Only in-frame clones appear in the TCRdb table, and some are missing; sequencing was by immunoSEQ multiplex PCR. The table has some 90,000 clones, under 95% seen once. Which antigens these TCRs recognize remains unknown. Sequenced here: unstimulated CD8+ T cells sorted from spleen or lymph node cells, sampled before transplant. Every receptor here comes from a human donor who was the organ donor for an intestinal transplant. CDR3s include the opening cysteine and the closing phenylalanine or tryptophan. The D gene is left open where the match is weak. Only part of the rows carry a size: once, few, many, or a class if the clone is expanded.

TRBV4-1,-,TRBJ2-3,TRBD2,CASSWTKRGDSTDTQYF,TGCGCCAGCAGCTGGACTAAGCGGGGGGACAGCACAGATACGCAGTATTTT
TRBV7-9,few,TRBJ2-7,TRBD1,CASSSGQAYYEQYF,TGTGCCAGCAGCTCGGGACAGGCGTACTACGAGCAGTACTTC
TRBV7-2,-,TRBJ2-7,-,CASSWRTLSYRGNEQYF,TGTGCCAGCAGCTGGAGGACGCTTTCCTATCGTGGAAACGAGCAGTACTTC
TRBV27,-,TRBJ2-7,TRBD1,CASSSDRGLHEQYF,TGTGCCAGCAGTTCCGACAGGGGGCTGCACGAGCAGTACTTC
TRBV4-3,-,TRBJ1-1,-,CASSQEPGHRMTTEAFF,TGCGCCAGCAGCCAAGAACCGGGACACAGGATGACCACTGAAGCTTTCTTT
TRBV9,-,TRBJ2-7,TRBD2,CASSVGSSGGRWEEQYF,TGTGCCAGCAGCGTTGGGTCTAGCGGGGGCCGCTGGGAGGAGCAGTACTTC
TRBV7-2,-,TRBJ1-5,-,CASSLELSTNQPQHF,TGTGCCAGCAGCTTAGAGCTTAGCACCAATCAGCCCCAGCATTTT
TRBV13,-,TRBJ1-1,TRBD1,CASSPRGVNTEAFF,TGTGCCAGCAGCCCCAGGGGGGTGAACACTGAAGCTTTCTTT
TRBV7-2,-,TRBJ2-6,-,CASSLRVRDVSGANVLTF,TGTGCCAGCAGCTTAAGGGTCAGGGATGTGTCTGGGGCCAACGTCCTGACTTTC
TRBV5-4,-,TRBJ1-2,-,CASTGDYGYTF,TGTGCCAGCACCGGGGACTATGGCTACACCTTC
TRBV7-9,-,TRBJ1-1,TRBD1,CASNYKGQGNTEAFF,TGTGCCAGCAACTATAAGGGACAGGGAAACACTGAAGCTTTCTTT
TRBV10-3,-,TRBJ2-3,TRBD2,CAIRAGTSGTDTQYF,TGTGCCATCAGGGCCGGGACTAGCGGAACAGATACGCAGTATTTT
TRBV19,-,TRBJ1-2,TRBD1,CASSYPGYKQGEGDYGYTF,TGTGCCAGTAGTTACCCAGGCTACAAACAGGGGGAGGGGGACTATGGCTACACCTTC
TRBV5-1,-,TRBJ2-3,TRBD2,CASSSAGGGTDTQYF,TGCGCCAGCAGCTCGGCGGGGGGCGGGACAGATACGCAGTATTTT
TRBV4-2,-,TRBJ2-1,TRBD2,CASSQDPGLAGGLSYNEQFF,TGTGCCAGCAGCCAAGATCCTGGACTAGCGGGGGGACTTTCCTACAATGAGCAGTTCTTC
TRBV27,-,TRBJ1-5,-,CASSLSGWQPQHF,TGTGCCAGCAGTTTGTCAGGATGGCAGCCCCAGCATTTT
TRBV28,-,TRBJ2-5,-,CASNPGLLERETQYF,TGTGCCAGCAACCCCGGCCTCCTCGAGCGAGAGACCCAGTACTTC
TRBV9,-,TRBJ2-3,TRBD2,CASSTPGTSGISTDTQYF,TGTGCCAGCAGCACCCCCGGGACTAGCGGGATAAGCACAGATACGCAGTATTTT
TRBV14,-,TRBJ1-2,-,CASSRGQNYGYTF,TGTGCCAGCAGCCGGGGGCAGAACTATGGCTACACCTTC
TRBV6-5,-,TRBJ1-2,-,CASGGEGRGYTF,TGTGCCAGCGGTGGGGAGGGCCGAGGCTACACCTTC
TRBV30,-,TRBJ1-2,TRBD1,CAWSPRDRVFYGYTF,TGTGCCTGGAGTCCCCGGGACAGGGTGTTCTATGGCTACACCTTC
TRBV27,-,TRBJ1-1,-,CASSLNLNTEAFF,TGTGCCAGCAGTTTAAACTTGAACACTGAAGCTTTCTTT
TRBV9,-,TRBJ2-7,TRBD1,CASSLTGTASSYEQYF,TGTGCCAGCAGCCTCACCGGGACAGCAAGCTCCTACGAGCAGTACTTC
TRBV6-1,-,TRBJ2-7,TRBD1,CASSGGTGGYEQYF,TGTGCCAGCAGTGGCGGGACAGGGGGCTACGAGCAGTACTTC
TRBV14,-,TRBJ1-2,-,CASSHGQIYGYTF,TGTGCCAGCAGCCATGGACAGATCTATGGCTACACCTTC
TRBV19,once,TRBJ2-7,TRBD2,CASSTAAGSYEQYF,TGTGCCAGTAGTACTGCAGCGGGGTCCTACGAGCAGTACTTC
TRBV7-9,-,TRBJ2-1,-,CASSGLNEQFF,TGTGCCAGCAGCGGACTCAATGAGCAGTTCTTC
TRBV13,once,TRBJ1-4,-,CASSLGLGGGNEKLFF,TGTGCCAGCAGCTTAGGCCTAGGCGGGGGGAACGAAAAACTGTTTTTT
TRBV6-5,-,TRBJ2-3,-,CASSPKPADTQYF,TGTGCCAGCAGTCCCAAACCGGCAGATACGCAGTATTTT
TRBV27,once,TRBJ2-7,TRBD1,CASSLQGANEQYF,TGTGCCAGCAGTTTACAGGGGGCTAACGAGCAGTACTTC
TRBV19,-,TRBJ2-3,-,CASTLGTSYTDTQYF,TGTGCCAGTACCCTCGGGACTTCCTACACAGATACGCAGTATTTT
TRBV6-6,-,TRBJ1-2,TRBD1,CASSYGQGSYYGYTF,TGTGCCAGCAGTTACGGACAGGGAAGCTACTATGGCTACACCTTC
TRBV7-9,-,TRBJ2-1,TRBD2,CASSYLRGEFYNEQFF,TGTGCCAGCAGCTATCTGCGGGGGGAGTTCTACAATGAGCAGTTCTTC
TRBV5-6,-,TRBJ2-6,-,CASGERRGLSGANVLTF,TGTGCCAGCGGGGAGCGCAGAGGGCTCTCTGGGGCCAACGTCCTGACTTTC
TRBV27,-,TRBJ2-1,-,CASSSQDSRSYNEQFF,TGTGCCAGCAGTTCCCAGGACAGCCGCTCCTACAATGAGCAGTTCTTC
TRBV4-3,-,TRBJ1-2,TRBD1,CASLNSTTGGNGYTF,TGCGCCAGCCTCAACTCAACAACAGGGGGGAATGGCTACACCTTC
TRBV14,-,TRBJ2-1,-,CASSPWPSNEQFF,TGTGCCAGCAGCCCATGGCCTAGCAATGAGCAGTTCTTC
TRBV7-2,-,TRBJ2-5,TRBD1,CASSFTGATPLETQYF,TGTGCCAGCAGCTTTACAGGGGCGACCCCCCTAGAGACCCAGTACTTC
TRBV2,once,TRBJ1-5,TRBD1,CASTETGASSQPQHF,TGTGCCAGCACCGAGACAGGGGCGTCCAGTCAGCCCCAGCATTTT
TRBV27,-,TRBJ1-5,-,CASSPDSRNQPQHF,TGTGCCAGCAGTCCTGACAGTCGCAATCAGCCCCAGCATTTT
TRBV5-1,once,TRBJ2-3,-,CASSLAFGGSTDTQYF,TGCGCCAGCAGCTTGGCTTTTGGCGGGAGCACAGATACGCAGTATTTT
TRBV6-1,-,TRBJ1-2,TRBD1,CASSETGTGGYTF,TGTGCCAGCAGTGAAACGGGGACAGGGGGCTACACCTTC
TRBV5-4,-,TRBJ1-2,-,CASSDPGLKGYGYTF,TGTGCCAGCAGCGACCCGGGGTTAAAAGGCTATGGCTACACCTTC
TRBV7-9,once,TRBJ2-2,-,CASSPRGSANTGELFF,TGTGCCAGCAGCCCAAGGGGCTCCGCGAACACCGGGGAGCTGTTTTTT
TRBV27,once,TRBJ2-1,-,CASSPNLATSYNEQFF,TGTGCCAGCAGTCCCAACCTAGCGACTTCCTACAATGAGCAGTTCTTC
TRBV7-9,-,TRBJ2-7,-,CASSLGSAYEQYF,TGTGCCAGCAGCTTAGGTTCTGCCTACGAGCAGTACTTC
TRBV4-3,-,TRBJ1-2,-,CASSGEGGRDYGYTF,TGCGCCAGCAGCGGGGAGGGGGGCAGGGACTATGGCTACACCTTC
TRBV4-3,-,TRBJ2-7,-,CASSPRAGAYEQYF,TGCGCCAGCAGCCCCCGGGCAGGGGCCTACGAGCAGTACTTC
TRBV30,-,TRBJ2-2,-,CAWSPFETGELFF,TGTGCCTGGAGTCCCTTCGAGACCGGGGAGCTGTTTTTT